This T cell receptor (beta chain) appears in the sequencing data of a study of blood T cell repertoires in COVID-19. Background on the study: The United States, Italy and Spain provided the acute and convalescent COVID-19 samples. Sources were T cells, B-cell-depleted T cells, or PBMCs; the material itself was cDNA or gDNA.

Sequenced by immunoSEQ multiplex PCR; TCRdb stores in-frame clones only, minus some. The sample holds under 200,000 clones, roughly four fifths seen once. Adults between roughly 18 and 90 years of age took part from 20 to 25 US areas. In assigning cohorts, the study relied on participant-reported clinical history. This receptor was taken from a man in his fifties or sixties who had recovered from COVID-19. The sequencing input was PBMCs or T cells enriched from blood (not recorded which).

The CDR3 region has the DNA TGTGCCAGCAGCGAGACAGGAGGTTTCCCCCCCTATGGCTACACCTTC. It encodes CASSETGGFPPYGYTF. The rearrangement links TRBV9 to TRBJ1-2; the D gene is possibly TRBD1 (6 bases). The CDR3 covers 16 residues. V dropped 3 bases and J dropped 4 bases, with 19 bases sitting between them. From germline, CDR1 is SGDLS and CDR2 YYNGEE.